This T cell receptor beta chain was sequenced for a study of memory CD4+ T cells and cytomegalovirus serostatus. The study's findings and limits: The CMV-associated TCR signature appears largely within the CD4+ memory repertoire.

Single viable CD3+CD4+CD8-CD45RO+ cells were sorted as the memory CD4+ T cells. CMV serostatus came from serum IgG against pp150, pp28, p38, p52. After thawing, CD4+ T cells were positively selected. This clone has more than one count but fewer than ten. Its antigen is not known. The table came from immunoSEQ multiplex PCR; TCRdb's copy has only in-frame clones and leaves some out. The profile covers 50,000 to 75,000 clones, with roughly four fifths appearing a single time and 0.88% taken by the ten largest. The V end was cut by 7 bases, the J end by 2 bases, with 12 bases between. The CDR3 length is 13 residues. CDR1 SGHAT and CDR2 FQNNGV come from the germline V gene.

The clonotype was recovered from an adult in good health and CMV-seronegative. The genes are TRBV11-2 and TRBJ2-7, with D possibly being TRBD2 (6 bases). The sequenced material came from memory CD4+ T cells from blood. The CDR3 bases are TGTGCCAGCAAGGGACTGTTAACCTACGAGCAGTACTTC. Encoded protein: CASKGLLTYEQYF.